These 30 T cell receptor beta chains originate from one sample sequenced in a study of T cell clonotyping in hematopoietic cell transplantation. This table comes from immunoSEQ multiplex PCR, and its TCRdb copy is limited to in-frame clones, with some not included. The sample carries approximately 25,000 clones, approximately 94% recorded once. Material for sequencing was peripheral blood mononuclear cells. The receptors were gathered from a man over 45 in good health. Some clones in this sample may be carry-over from other donors' samples.

This sequence joins TRBV5-6 and TRBJ1-2; 8 bases match TRBD1. This CDR3 has 15 residues. Germline CDR1 is SGHDT and CDR2 is YYEEEE. Losses at the gene ends were 3 bases for V and 3 bases for J; bases not matched to a gene: 7. This CDR3 is CASSSRDRLDYGYTF. For the CDR3, the DNA is TGTGCCAGCAGCTCCCGGGACAGGCTCGACTATGGCTACACCTTC.

The chain combines TRBV20-1 with TRBJ1-2, with D perhaps TRBD1 (6 bases). CDR1 is DFQATT and CDR2 is SNEGSKA in the germline V gene (reference sequence). The CDR3 is 11 amino acids. Trimming shortened V by 7 bases and J by 4 bases, and 10 bases separated the two germline ends. CDR3 sequence: CSVQGGYGYTF. CDR3 sequence (DNA): TGCAGTGTACAGGGAGGCTATGGCTACACCTTC.

This rearrangement joins TRBV5-4 to TRBJ1-5; 7 bases match TRBD1. Germline loops: CDR1 SGHNT, CDR2 YYREEE (reference sequence). The CDR3 runs to 15 residues. Trimming removed 0 bases from V and 6 bases from J; junction bases left unmatched: 6. The CDR3 sequence is CASSLAGTEAQPQHF. The CDR3 DNA sequence: TGTGCCAGCAGCTTGGCCGGGACAGAGGCTCAGCCCCAGCATTTT.

This clone has just one count. This chain connects TRBV6-1 to TRBJ2-7; D unresolved. From germline, CDR1 is MNHNS and CDR2 SASEGT. V lost 7 bases and J 0 bases, leaving 7 bases between the germline ends. The CDR3 is 12 residues long. CDR3 amino acids: CASITISYEQYF. The DNA of the CDR3 is TGTGCCAGCATTACGATCTCCTACGAGCAGTACTTC.

V usage is TRBV30 and J usage is TRBJ1-2; no clear D gene. The CDR3 has 12 amino acids. Trimming cost V 0 bases and J 3 bases, with 5 bases left between them. CDR1 and CDR2 from the germline V gene are GTSNPN and SVGIG (reference sequence). CDR3 region: CAWSVQHYGYTF. The CDR3 DNA sequence: TGTGCCTGGAGTGTACAGCACTATGGCTACACCTTC.

The chain is built from TRBV4-2 and TRBJ2-3; D is perhaps TRBD1 or TRBD2 (5 bases each). This CDR3 is 15 amino acids long. Trimming stripped 1 base from V and 4 bases from J, with 12 bases between. In germline, CDR1 is LGHNA, CDR2 YNFKEQ. The DNA for the CDR3 is TGTGCCAGCAGCCAAGGGCAGGGAGACGCAGATACGCAGTATTTT. This translates into CASSQGQGDADTQYF.

The V gene is TRBV6-5, the J gene TRBJ1-1; D perhaps matches TRBD1 (5 bases). Germline CDR1 is MNHEY and CDR2 is SVGAGI. The CDR3 contains 15 residues. V lost 6 bases to trimming and J lost 1 base, with 15 bases between them. CDR3 nucleotides: TGTGCCAGCAGGGGCGGACCTAGGGGGAACACTGAAGCTTTCTTT. Translated, it gives CASRGGPRGNTEAFF.

CDR3 nucleotide sequence: TGCGCCAGCAGCCAAGGGTGGGGACAGGGGACGGAGACCCAGTACTTC. Translation gives CASSQGWGQGTETQYF. The chain employs TRBV4-1 and TRBJ2-5, with 10 bases fitting TRBD1. The CDR3 is 16 residues long. The ends lost 1 base at V and 5 bases at J; junction bases unmatched: 7. Germline V lookup: CDR1 MGHRA, CDR2 YSYEKL.

The chain couples TRBV11-2 to TRBJ2-7; 8 positions agree with TRBD2. V dropped 1 base and J dropped 6; count of bases not matched to a gene: 11. Germline V CDR1 and CDR2: SGHAT, FQNNGV. The CDR3 loop spans 16 amino acids. The CDR3 here is CASSLVGGTSSGEQYF. CDR3 DNA sequence: TGTGCCAGCAGCTTAGTGGGCGGGACTAGTTCGGGCGAGCAGTACTTC. Looking up the rest from reference TRBV11-2 and TRBJ2-7 gives the full variable domain: EAGVAQSPRYKIIEKRQSVAFWCNPISGHATLYWYQQILGQGPKLLIQFQNNGVVDDSQLPKDRFSAERLKGVDSTLKIQPAKLEDSAVYLCASSLVGGTSSGEQYFGPGTRLTVT.

The V call is TRBV7-6, the J call TRBJ2-2, with a tentative D call TRBD1 (7 bases). The CDR3 runs 15 residues. Deletions cut 2 bases from V and 5 bases from J, with 12 bases between. Looked up from germline, CDR1 is SGHVS and CDR2 is FNYEAQ. As DNA, the CDR3 is TGTGCCAGCAGCTTATTTCAGGGGGGAACCGGGGAGCTGTTTTTT. It yields the protein CASSLFQGGTGELFF.

The chain combines TRBV2 with TRBJ2-7; TRBD1 matches at 9 bases. J was trimmed by 2 bases and V by 8 bases; bases with no gene match: 4. CDR1 is SNHLY, CDR2 FYNNEI, per germline. The CDR3 consists of 13 residues. The CDR3 sequence: CASARQGAYEQYF. DNA for the CDR3: TGTGCCAGCGCGAGACAGGGGGCCTACGAGCAGTACTTC.

This chain uses TRBV5-1 with TRBJ1-4; D perhaps matches TRBD1 (5 bases). Germline CDR1 reads SGHRS; CDR2 reads YFSETQ. This CDR3 is 15 amino acids long. V shed 4 bases and J shed 5 bases, with 15 bases lying between them. CDR3 nucleotide sequence: TGCGCCAGCAGCCTCAGGCAGGGCCCAAATGAAAAACTGTTTTTT. Protein product: CASSLRQGPNEKLFF.

V usage is TRBV7-9 and J usage is TRBJ2-7; the match to TRBD1 covers 7 bases. J lost 6 bases, V lost 5 bases, and 13 bases had no gene match. This CDR3 contains 15 residues. Germline V gene data show CDR1 as SEHNR and CDR2 as FQNEAQ (reference sequence). Here the CDR3 reads CASSVQGSGASEQYF. In DNA, the CDR3 is TGTGCCAGCAGCGTACAGGGGAGTGGGGCCTCCGAGCAGTACTTC.

J is TRBJ2-1 and V is TRBV9; TRBD1 matches 9 bases. Germline values: CDR1 SGDLS, CDR2 YYNGEE. The CDR3 is 14 amino acids. The trim removed 7 bases at V and 8 bases at J, leaving 10 bases unmatched. The CDR3 coding sequence is TGTGCCAGCGGACAGGGGCCGGGTATGTATGAGCAGTTCTTC. This codes for CASGQGPGMYEQFF.

This chain uses TRBV19 with TRBJ1-2; 9 positions match TRBD1. The CDR3 contains 13 residues. Germline CDR1 is LNHDA and CDR2 is SQIVND (reference sequence). Losses at the gene ends were 6 bases for V and 4 bases for J; bases not matched to a gene: 3. CDR3 DNA: TGTGCCAGTAGACTGACAGGGGGCTATGGCTACACCTTC. Its protein is CASRLTGGYGYTF.

In this sample, this clone turned up once. The chain carries TRBV6-1 and TRBJ1-3; 7 nucleotides align to TRBD1. V was clipped by 4 bases and J by 2 bases; unmatched bases: 8. The CDR3 consists of 16 residues. Germline-derived CDR1 and CDR2 are MNHNS and SASEGT. DNA for the CDR3: TGTGCCAGCAGTGGATCATCCACAGGGGCTGGAAACACCATATATTTT. As protein: CASSGSSTGAGNTIYF.

This rearrangement joins TRBV6-4 to TRBJ1-6; D remains unclear. V shed 5 bases and J shed 3 bases, with 8 bases lying between them. The CDR3 is 14 amino acids. The germline gives CDR1 MRHNA, CDR2 SNTAGT. The CDR3 coding sequence is TGTGCCAGCAGTCCGGGGATCTATAATTCACCCCTCCACTTT. Amino acids: CASSPGIYNSPLHF.

Only one count was recorded for this clone. This sequence joins TRBV5-1 and TRBJ1-3, with D tentatively TRBD1 (5 bases). The CDR3 is 17 residues long. Trimming took 5 bases from V and 1 from J, leaving 19 bases between them. CDR1 is SGHRS and CDR2 is YFSETQ in the germline V gene. CDR3 amino acids: CASSPLGTRTSGNTIYF. The CDR3 DNA is TGCGCCAGCAGTCCCCTCGGGACGCGGACATCTGGAAACACCATATATTTT.

This chain links TRBV6-5 with TRBJ2-1, with D perhaps matching TRBD1 (5 bases). Trimming stripped 7 bases from V and 0 bases from J, with 13 bases between. The CDR3 length is 15 residues. Germline V gene data show CDR1 as MNHEY and CDR2 as SVGAGI. The CDR3 bases are TGTGCCAGCAAAACGGACATGAGCTCCTACAATGAGCAGTTCTTC. Protein sequence: CASKTDMSSYNEQFF.

V and J are TRBV6-5 and TRBJ1-6, with 7 bases lining up with TRBD1. The J segment lost 6 bases and the V segment lost 8 bases, leaving 10 bases of the junction unmatched. There are 15 residues in the CDR3. Germline V gene sequence: CDR1 MNHEY, CDR2 SVGAGI. In DNA, the CDR3 is TGTGCCAGCCGGGCAGGGGGAACGTTTAATTCACCCCTCCACTTT. The encoded protein is CASRAGGTFNSPLHF.

The rearrangement links TRBV7-2 to TRBJ1-5; D not resolved. CDR3 length equals 14 residues. The V and J ends lost 0 bases and 4 bases respectively, with 7 bases between them. Germline CDR1 and CDR2: SGHTA and FQGNSA. The CDR3 spells CASSLAMGNQPQHF. The CDR3 DNA is TGTGCCAGCAGCTTAGCCATGGGGAATCAGCCCCAGCATTTT.

This clone came up once. This rearrangement joins TRBV7-6 to TRBJ2-2; the match to TRBD1 covers 8 bases. This CDR3 region has 15 residues. Germline V gene data show CDR1 as SGHVS and CDR2 as FNYEAQ. V lost 4 bases, J lost 8 bases, and 9 bases stayed unmatched. The CDR3 DNA is TGTGCCAGCAGCTCGGCCCCGGACAGGGCTGGGGAGCTGTTTTTT. Amino acids: CASSSAPDRAGELFF.

The chain joins TRBV28 to TRBJ2-5; 10 bases are shared with TRBD1. The V and J ends lost 6 bases and 3 bases, in that order; junction bases with no gene match: 7. The CDR3 is made up of 15 amino acids. Germline V gene sequence: CDR1 MDHEN, CDR2 SYDVKM. CDR3 in DNA: TGTGCCAGCAGGGGGGGCGGGACAGGGGAAGAGACCCAGTACTTC. This encodes CASRGGGTGEETQYF.

V is TRBV28 and J is TRBJ2-3; 7 bases fit TRBD1. Germline CDR1 reads MDHEN; CDR2 reads SYDVKM. The CDR3 has 13 amino acids. The V and J ends lost 4 bases and 4 bases, in that order; junction bases with no gene match: 2. CDR3 protein: CASSSGQSDTQYF. The CDR3 region has the DNA TGTGCCAGCAGTTCGGGACAGTCAGATACGCAGTATTTT.

J is TRBJ1-1 and V is TRBV5-1; D unresolved. The V end lost 0 bases, the J end lost 1 base, and 10 bases lay between the germline ends. The CDR3 totals 15 residues. Germline lookup yields CDR1 SGHRS and CDR2 YFSETQ. CDR3 region: CASSLDGVGNTEAFF. CDR3 nucleotides: TGCGCCAGCAGCTTGGATGGGGTCGGGAACACTGAAGCTTTCTTT.

The rearrangement joins TRBV27 to TRBJ1-5; D ambiguous. The CDR3 totals 14 residues. V lost 3 bases and J 3 bases, leaving 9 bases between the germline ends. Germline loops: CDR1 MNHEY, CDR2 SMNVEV (reference sequence). The CDR3, as DNA: TGTGCCAGCAGTTTTGGAGCAGACAATCAGCCCCAGCATTTT. Its translation: CASSFGADNQPQHF.

J is TRBJ1-2 and V is TRBV7-2; no clear D gene. V was shortened by 1 base and J by 8 bases, with 11 bases between the two germline ends. The CDR3 spans 13 residues. The V gene's germline CDR1 is SGHTA and CDR2 FQGNSA. The CDR3 nucleotides read TGTGCCAGCAGCTTAGAGGTGTACGGAGGCTACACCTTC. Amino acid sequence: CASSLEVYGGYTF.

The V gene is TRBV6-5, the J gene TRBJ2-7; no definite D call. Trimming shortened V by 9 bases and J by 0 bases, and 12 bases separated the two germline ends. The CDR3 consists of 13 residues. Germline CDR1 reads MNHEY; CDR2 reads SVGAGI. The CDR3 DNA sequence: TGTGCCAGAATCTATTGCGGCTCCTACGAGCAGTACTTC. Its protein product is CARIYCGSYEQYF.

Of note for this clone: One end of the junction varies from germline; a read error may be responsible. The DNA for the CDR3 is TGCGCCAGCAGCTTGGAGCCGACCATGAACACTGAAGCTTTTTTT. Amino acid sequence: CASSLEPTMNTEAFF. The chain recombines TRBV5-1 with TRBJ1-1, with D unresolved. The CDR3 spans 15 residues. CDR1 is SGHRS, CDR2 YFSETQ, per germline. The complete variable domain, with remaining parts taken from reference TRBV5-1 and TRBJ1-1, reads KAGVTQTPRYLIKTRGQQVTLSCSPISGHRSVSWYQQTPGQGLQFLFEYFSETQRNKGNFPGRFSGRQFSNSRSEMNVSTLELGDSALYLCASSLEPTMNTEAFFGQGTRLTVV.

This sequence joins TRBV4-1 and TRBJ1-3; a possible D gene is TRBD1 (6 bases). The CDR3 sequence is 17 residues long. Germline CDR1 MGHRA, CDR2 YSYEKL. V was shortened by 0 bases and J by 4 bases, with 16 bases between the two germline ends. The CDR3 region has the DNA TGCGCCAGCAGCCAAGATCTAGGCGGGACAACAGGAAACACCATATATTTT. This encodes CASSQDLGGTTGNTIYF.